These 3 T cell receptor beta chains originate from one sample sequenced in a study of T cell clonotyping in hematopoietic cell transplantation. TCRdb keeps only in-frame clones here, not all; method: immunoSEQ multiplex PCR. The repertoire holds over 10,000 clones, with around 93% as singletons. The material sequenced was peripheral blood mononuclear cells. Receptors originate from a woman aged 50 to 65 in good health. Some clones in this sample may be carry-over from other donors' samples.

The V gene is TRBV6-6, the J gene TRBJ1-4; weak D call: TRBD1 (5 bases). The CDR3 is 14 residues long. CDR1 is MNHNY, CDR2 SVGAGI, per germline (reference sequence). The V end lost 4 bases, the J end lost 8 bases, and 14 bases lay between the germline ends. The CDR3 reads CASSSVGGREKLFF. DNA for the CDR3: TGTGCCAGCAGTTCTGTCGGGGGTAGGGAAAAACTGTTTTTT.

The rearrangement links TRBV11-2 to TRBJ1-1; 9 nucleotides agree with TRBD1. Unmatched junction bases numbered 5, after V lost 4 bases and J lost 5 bases. The CDR3 spans 14 residues. Germline assignment: CDR1 SGHAT and CDR2 FQNNGV. In DNA, the CDR3 is TGTGCCAGCAGCTCGACAGGGGGATGGACTGAAGCTTTCTTT. Amino acid sequence: CASSSTGGWTEAFF.

The chain uses TRBV4-1 and TRBJ1-2; maybe TRBD1 (5 bases). The V gene lost 0 bases and the J gene lost 8 bases, with 13 bases spanning the gap. The CDR3 runs to 14 residues. Per the germline V gene, CDR1 is MGHRA and CDR2 is YSYEKL. CDR3 DNA sequence: TGCGCCAGCAGCCAAGATTGGGGCACGGAGGGCTACACCTTC. Amino acid sequence: CASSQDWGTEGYTF.